The clone carrying this T cell receptor (beta chain) showed up many times. This specimen belongs to a study of neurological immune-mediated disorders. One entry per CDR3 protein, called by TCRdb with MiXCR from the 5' RACE reads. Of more than 25,000 distinct CDR3 sequences detected, less than 5% appear once; the ten largest clones hold about 23%. The sorted libraries drew on over 900,000 T cells that were CD4+ or CD8+. This receptor was identified in a middle-aged woman in good health. Sequencing used CD4+ T cells from blood.

CDR3 bases: TGTGCCAGCAGCTTTGGGCTAGCGAAAAACAATGAGCAGTTCTTC. It yields the protein CASSFGLAKNNEQFF. V usage is TRBV7-2 and J usage is TRBJ2-1; perhaps TRBD2 as D (6 bases). V lost 3 bases and J 5 bases, leaving 14 bases between the germline ends. The V gene's germline CDR1 is SGHTA and CDR2 FQGNSA. The CDR3 length is 15 residues.